This is a list of T cell receptor beta chains from one sample in a study of blood T cell repertoires in COVID-19. Clones were read by immunoSEQ multiplex PCR, and TCRdb kept only the in-frame ones, dropping some. The sample contains around 64,000 clones, approximately 91% of which appear only once. Sequencing used peripheral blood. These receptors were collected from a human donor in a cohort sampled during active COVID-19. Both conserved end residues are part of each CDR3. The order of the fields is CDR3 protein, CDR3 DNA, J gene, V gene, D gene, clone size. D genes are given only for firm matches. Clone size is stated in some rows and not others, as once, few, many or a class when expanded.

CASSPTISYEQYF | TGTGCCAGCTCACCGACTATCTCCTACGAGCAGTACTTC | TRBJ2-7 | TRBV18 | NA | NA
CASSSGTDTQYF | TGTGCCAGCAGCTCCGGCACAGATACGCAGTATTTT | TRBJ2-3 | TRBV5-4 | NA | once
CASSRGTSGYNEQFF | TGTGCCAGCAGCCGCGGGACTAGCGGATACAATGAGCAGTTCTTC | TRBJ2-1 | TRBV7-8 | TRBD2 | NA
CSGRAGTSDTYEQYF | TGCAGCGGCAGGGCGGGGACTAGCGACACCTACGAGCAGTACTTC | TRBJ2-7 | TRBV29-1 | TRBD2 | few
CASRSLAGGHNEQFF | TGTGCCAGCAGATCATTAGCGGGAGGGCACAATGAGCAGTTCTTC | TRBJ2-1 | TRBV2 | TRBD2 | NA
CASSPGVGYEQYF | TGTGCCAGCTCACCAGGAGTTGGTTACGAGCAGTACTTC | TRBJ2-7 | TRBV18 | NA | once
CASSASRGGIRDYEQYF | TGTGCCAGCAGCGCCTCGAGGGGGGGGATTCGAGACTACGAGCAGTACTTC | TRBJ2-7 | TRBV11-3 | NA | once
CASSFGQSNQPQHF | TGTGCCAGCAGCTTTGGCCAGAGCAATCAGCCCCAGCATTTT | TRBJ1-5 | TRBV5-5 | NA | NA
CATSTGASGSKGRGTDTQYF | TGTGCCACCAGCACTGGGGCTAGCGGGAGTAAGGGGAGGGGCACAGATACGCAGTATTTT | TRBJ2-3 | TRBV15 | TRBD2 | NA
CASSLPPGTAANYGYTF | TGTGCCAGCAGTTTACCTCCGGGGACAGCAGCTAACTATGGCTACACCTTC | TRBJ1-2 | TRBV28 | TRBD1 | NA
CASSPLRTSGSKSFF | TGTGCCAGCAGTCCCCTAAGGACTAGCGGGAGTAAGTCGTTCTTC | TRBJ2-1 | TRBV6-2/TRBV6-3 | TRBD2 | NA
CASSRFSEAFF | TGTGCCAGCAGCCGCTTCAGTGAAGCTTTCTTT | TRBJ1-1 | TRBV11-3 | NA | once
CASSLTLGQGASNEKLFF | TGCGCCAGCAGCTTGACCTTGGGGCAGGGGGCTTCTAATGAAAAACTGTTTTTT | TRBJ1-4 | TRBV5-1 | TRBD1 | NA
CASSREGTYNSPLHF | TGCGCCAGCAGCCGGGAGGGGACCTATAATTCACCCCTCCACTTT | TRBJ1-6 | TRBV4-3 | NA | NA
CASSLGGLASQETQYF | TGTGCCAGCAGCTTGGGGGGACTAGCGAGCCAAGAGACCCAGTACTTC | TRBJ2-5 | TRBV5-4 | TRBD2 | NA
CASSQDPGTGVGQPQHF | TGTGCCAGCAGCCAAGATCCCGGGACAGGGGTGGGTCAGCCCCAGCATTTT | TRBJ1-5 | TRBV4-2 | TRBD1 | NA
CASSQVWGREGSYEQYF | TGTGCCAGCAGCCAAGTGTGGGGACGGGAGGGCTCCTACGAGCAGTACTTC | TRBJ2-7 | TRBV3-1/TRBV3-2 | TRBD2 | NA
CASRNGGLAGGLETQYF | TGTGCCAGCAGAAACGGGGGACTAGCGGGAGGTTTGGAGACCCAGTACTTC | TRBJ2-5 | TRBV27 | TRBD2 | NA
CASSAGTLSSTDTQYF | TGTGCCAGCAGTGCCGGGACTCTTTCTAGCACAGATACGCAGTATTTT | TRBJ2-3 | TRBV25-1 | NA | NA
CASSLVLSGTEYGYTF | TGTGCCAGCAGCTTAGTTTTATCGGGGACAGAGTATGGCTACACCTTC | TRBJ1-2 | TRBV7-2 | TRBD1 | NA
CASSLGGDSPLHF | TGTGCCAGCAGCTTAGGGGGCGATTCACCCCTCCACTTT | TRBJ1-6 | TRBV11-2 | NA | NA
CASSMALAGGMLFF | TGTGCCAGTAGTATGGCACTAGCGGGAGGAATGCTGTTTTTT | TRBJ2-2 | TRBV19 | TRBD2 | once
CASSLRRAGDEQFF | TGTGCCAGCAGCTTGAGGAGGGCGGGAGATGAGCAGTTCTTC | TRBJ2-1 | TRBV5-4 | TRBD2 | NA
CASSAGLDTEAFF | TGCGCCAGCTCAGCAGGGCTTGACACTGAAGCTTTCTTT | TRBJ1-1 | TRBV4-3 | NA | once
CASSQDGFRADEQYF | TGCGCCAGCAGCCAAGATGGTTTCAGGGCAGACGAGCAGTACTTC | TRBJ2-7 | TRBV4-3 | NA | NA
CASSPTLLAGGRADTQYF | TGCGCCAGCAGCCCTACCCTACTAGCGGGAGGGCGGGCAGATACGCAGTATTTT | TRBJ2-3 | TRBV4-3 | TRBD2 | NA
CASSPDPGLAGRFYMYEQFF | TGTGCCAGCAGCCCAGACCCGGGACTAGCGGGAAGATTTTATATGTATGAGCAGTTCTTC | TRBJ2-1 | TRBV7-8 | TRBD2 | NA
CASRPGGLRTEAFF | TGCGCCAGCAGACCAGGGGGCCTGAGGACTGAAGCTTTCTTT | TRBJ1-1 | TRBV23-1 | TRBD1 | NA
CASSLRQGAGYTF | TGTGCCAGCAGCCTACGACAGGGTGCAGGCTACACCTTC | TRBJ1-2 | TRBV28 | TRBD1 | NA
CASRRGQGKGTEAFF | TGTGCCAGCAGGCGGGGGCAGGGGAAGGGGACTGAAGCTTTCTTT | TRBJ1-1 | TRBV5-4 | NA | NA
CASSLGTGGGNGYTF | TGTGCCAGCAGCTTAGGGACAGGGGGAGGGAATGGCTACACCTTC | TRBJ1-2 | TRBV7-2 | TRBD1 | NA
CASSESKISGSAQRGWGAVF | TGCGCCAGCAGTGAGTCGAAAATATCGGGCAGCGCACAAAGGGGGTGGGGAGCTGTTTTT | TRBJ2-2 | TRBV10-1 | NA | NA
CASSQLRDIIPGELFF | TGTGCCAGCTCACAACTCCGGGACATAATCCCCGGGGAGCTGTTTTTT | TRBJ2-2 | TRBV18 | NA | NA
CSVEEGQAQETQYF | TGCAGCGTTGAAGAGGGGCAGGCCCAAGAGACCCAGTACTTC | TRBJ2-5 | TRBV29-1 | NA | NA
CASSVESQGTTEAFF | TGTGCCAGCAGCGTTGAGTCCCAGGGGACCACTGAAGCTTTCTTT | TRBJ1-1 | TRBV5-4 | NA | NA
CAIRDRQGVPYEQYF | TGTGCCATCAGGGATCGACAGGGAGTCCCCTACGAGCAGTACTTC | TRBJ2-7 | TRBV10-3 | TRBD1 | NA
CASSTGRGYGYTF | TGTGCCAGCAGCACCGGGAGGGGCTATGGCTACACCTTC | TRBJ1-2 | TRBV14 | NA | NA
CASSLGGRLYEQYF | TGCGCCAGCAGCTTGGGAGGGCGGCTCTACGAGCAGTACTTC | TRBJ2-7 | TRBV5-1 | NA | NA